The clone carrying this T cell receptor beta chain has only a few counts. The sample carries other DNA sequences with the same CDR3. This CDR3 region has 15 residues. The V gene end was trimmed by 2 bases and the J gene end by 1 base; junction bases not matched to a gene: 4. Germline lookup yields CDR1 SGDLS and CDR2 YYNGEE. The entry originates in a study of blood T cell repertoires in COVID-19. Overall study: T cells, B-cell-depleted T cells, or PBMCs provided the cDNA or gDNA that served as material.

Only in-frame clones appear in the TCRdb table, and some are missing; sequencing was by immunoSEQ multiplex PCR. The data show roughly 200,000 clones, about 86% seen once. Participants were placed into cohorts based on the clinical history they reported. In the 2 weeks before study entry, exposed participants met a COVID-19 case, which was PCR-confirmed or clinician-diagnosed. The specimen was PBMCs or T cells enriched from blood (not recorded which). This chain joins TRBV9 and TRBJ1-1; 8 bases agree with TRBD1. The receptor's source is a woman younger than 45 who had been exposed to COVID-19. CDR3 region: CASSVDGQGNTEAFF. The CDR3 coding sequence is TGTGCCAGCAGCGTTGACGGACAGGGGAACACTGAAGCTTTCTTT.